Sequencing of this T cell receptor beta chain was carried out in a study of post-analysis software for immune sequencing data. Prepared TCR beta cDNA libraries contained unique molecular identifiers. TCRdb recomputed calls from the PCR reads with MiXCR, one row per CDR3 protein. The sample lists around 190,000 distinct CDR3 sequences; approximately 29% were seen once. The study, taken as a whole, reports: With TRBV5-6, TRBV5-1 and TRBV20-1 included, about 5 TRBV segments were more frequent in patients than in controls. Under the F measure, samples that were prepared in one batch clustered strongly together.

Concerning this clonotype itself: The antigen is not known.

V was clipped by 1 base and J by 7 bases, with 5 bases between them. This CDR3 contains 12 residues. This receptor was obtained from a girl aged 2 to 17 with multiple sclerosis. The source material was blood. V usage is TRBV12-3 or TRBV12-4 and J usage is TRBJ1-5; no clear D. CDR3 protein: CASSLGKQPQHF. CDR3 nucleotide sequence: TGTGCCAGCAGTTTAGGGAAGCAGCCCCAGCATTTT.